The T cell receptor (beta chain) under discussion was sequenced for a study of cytomegalovirus exposure and HLA in healthy donors. Study context: An analysis done earlier identified more than 90 million unique TCR beta sequences from about 179 million T cells. Study-wide results and caveats: The majority of CMV-associated TCR beta chains were reported as apparently HLA-restricted in a later analysis. According to an earlier analysis, most TCR beta V segments yielded productive rearrangements about 90% or about 30% of the time.

Primers for the PCR totalled 60 Vbeta and 13 Jbeta. Method: immunoSEQ multiplex PCR; TCRdb's copy keeps in-frame clones and lacks some. The sample has 62,000 or so clones; roughly 83% are singletons. A remark on this clone: Its antigen is currently unknown.

V was shortened by 4 bases and J by 1 base, with 13 bases between the two germline ends. The CDR3 consists of 16 residues. The V gene's germline CDR1 is SGHVS and CDR2 FNYEAQ. The chain couples TRBV7-6 to TRBJ2-2, with a possible D match to TRBD1 (5 bases). The source of this sequence is a man between 25 and 39 years old in good health and CMV-seronegative. The sample comprised PBMCs. The CDR3 DNA reads TGTGCCAGCAGCTCACCCCTCGGACAGAACACCGGGGAGCTGTTTTTT. This gives the protein CASSSPLGQNTGELFF. The whole variable domain, filled in from reference TRBV7-6 and TRBJ2-2, reads GAGVSQSPRYKVTKRGQDVALRCDPISGHVSLYWYRQALGQGPEFLTYFNYEAQQDKSGLPNDRFSAERPEGSISTLTIQRTEQRDSAMYRCASSSPLGQNTGELFFGEGSRLTVL.